The sequence of this T cell receptor beta chain was determined in a study of cytomegalovirus exposure and HLA in healthy donors. General study findings and limits: In a later analysis, across HLA loci, associated TCR counts were highest for DRB1, lowest for HLA-C. Common viral pathogens seemed to be connected with several of the most significant clusters, according to a later analysis. In vitro data verified three CMV-associated chains as specific for CMV antigens.

For this clone: Its target is not known.

Healthy bone marrow donors made up the donors. This CDR3 contains 15 residues. Trimming shortened V by 4 bases and J by 8 bases, and 20 bases separated the two germline ends. PCR amplification relied on 60 Vbeta primers (plus 13 Jbeta primers). The assay was immunoSEQ multiplex PCR, and TCRdb's table has in-frame clones only and misses some. Of roughly 140,000 clones listed, about 75% were seen once; the top ten hold about 0.66%. The chain is built from TRBV23-1 and TRBJ1-2, with D unclear. TRBV23-1 is noted as an ORF with a role that remains uncertain. The origin of this receptor is a male donor in good health and CMV-seronegative. Source material: PBMCs. In nucleotides, the CDR3 is TGCGCCAGCAGTCCTGCGGTCGTGCCTAGAGGAGGCTACACCTTC. Amino acid sequence: CASSPAVVPRGGYTF.